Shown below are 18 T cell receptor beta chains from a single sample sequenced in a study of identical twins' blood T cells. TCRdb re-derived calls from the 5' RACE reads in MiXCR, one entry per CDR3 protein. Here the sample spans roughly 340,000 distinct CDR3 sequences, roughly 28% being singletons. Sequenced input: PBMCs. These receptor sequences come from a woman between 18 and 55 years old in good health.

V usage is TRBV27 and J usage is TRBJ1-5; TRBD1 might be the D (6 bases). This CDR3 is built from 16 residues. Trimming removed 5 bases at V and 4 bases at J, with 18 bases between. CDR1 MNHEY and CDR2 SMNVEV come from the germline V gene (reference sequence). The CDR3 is CASSPRDKGLNQPQHF. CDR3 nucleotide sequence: TGTGCCAGCAGTCCCCGGGACAAGGGACTGAATCAGCCCCAGCATTTT.

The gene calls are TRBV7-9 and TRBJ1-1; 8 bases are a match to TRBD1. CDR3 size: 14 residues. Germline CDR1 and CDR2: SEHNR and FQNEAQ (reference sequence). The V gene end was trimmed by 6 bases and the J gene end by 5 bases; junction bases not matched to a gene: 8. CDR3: CASSLTGARTEAFF. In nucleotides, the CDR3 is TGTGCCAGCAGTTTGACAGGGGCCAGGACTGAAGCTTTCTTT.

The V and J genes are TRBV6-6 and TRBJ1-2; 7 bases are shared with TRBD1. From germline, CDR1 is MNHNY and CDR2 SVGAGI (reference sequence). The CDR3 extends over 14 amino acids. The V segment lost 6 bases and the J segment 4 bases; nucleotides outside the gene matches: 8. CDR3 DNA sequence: TGTGCCAGCAGCCTTGTCGGGGACAGCTATGGCTACACCTTC. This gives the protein CASSLVGDSYGYTF.

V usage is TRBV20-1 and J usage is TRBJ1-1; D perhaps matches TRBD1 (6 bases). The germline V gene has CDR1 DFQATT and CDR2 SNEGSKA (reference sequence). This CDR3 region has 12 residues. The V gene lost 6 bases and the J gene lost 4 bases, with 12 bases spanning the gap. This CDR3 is CSAIRGSTEAFF. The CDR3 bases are TGCAGTGCCATCAGGGGCAGCACTGAAGCTTTCTTT.

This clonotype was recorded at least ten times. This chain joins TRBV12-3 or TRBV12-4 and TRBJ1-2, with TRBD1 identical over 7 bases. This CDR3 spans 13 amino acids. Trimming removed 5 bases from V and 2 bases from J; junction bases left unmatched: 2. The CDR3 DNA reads TGTGCCAGCAGTCGGACAGGCAACTATGGCTACACCTTC. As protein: CASSRTGNYGYTF.

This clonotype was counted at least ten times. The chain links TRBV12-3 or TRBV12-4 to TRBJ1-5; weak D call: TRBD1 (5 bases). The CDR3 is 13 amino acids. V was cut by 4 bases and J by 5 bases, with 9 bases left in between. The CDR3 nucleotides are TGTGCCAGCAGTTCGACAGTCTATCAGCCCCAGCATTTT. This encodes CASSSTVYQPQHF.

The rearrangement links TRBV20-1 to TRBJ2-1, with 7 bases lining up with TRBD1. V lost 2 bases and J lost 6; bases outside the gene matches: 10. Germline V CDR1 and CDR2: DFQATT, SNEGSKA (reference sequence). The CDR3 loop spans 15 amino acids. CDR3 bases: TGCAGTGCTAGAAAACTCCGGGACAGAGTCAATGAGCAGTTCTTC. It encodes CSARKLRDRVNEQFF.

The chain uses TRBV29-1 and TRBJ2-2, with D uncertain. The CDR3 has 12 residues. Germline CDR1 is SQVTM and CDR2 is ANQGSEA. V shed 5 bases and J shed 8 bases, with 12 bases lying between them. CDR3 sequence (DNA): TGCAGCGTTCAAGCCTCTCCGGGGGAGCTGTTTTTT. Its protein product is CSVQASPGELFF.

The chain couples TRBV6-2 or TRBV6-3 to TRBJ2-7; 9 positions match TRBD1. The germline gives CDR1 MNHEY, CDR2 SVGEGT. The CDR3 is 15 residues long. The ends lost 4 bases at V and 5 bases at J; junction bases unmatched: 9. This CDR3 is CASSFPTGGFHEQYF. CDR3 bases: TGTGCCAGCAGTTTCCCGACAGGGGGTTTCCACGAGCAGTACTTC.

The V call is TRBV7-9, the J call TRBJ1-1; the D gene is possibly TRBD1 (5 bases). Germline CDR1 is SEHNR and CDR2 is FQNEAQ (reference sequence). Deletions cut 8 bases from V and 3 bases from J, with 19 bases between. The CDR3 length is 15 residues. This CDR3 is CASAQDSWGDTEAFF. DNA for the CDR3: TGTGCCAGCGCCCAGGACTCTTGGGGGGACACTGAAGCTTTCTTT.

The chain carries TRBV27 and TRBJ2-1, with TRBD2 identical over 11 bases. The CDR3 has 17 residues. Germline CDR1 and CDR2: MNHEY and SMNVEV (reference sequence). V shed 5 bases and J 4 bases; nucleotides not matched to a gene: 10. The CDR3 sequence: CASSRTLAGGAYNEQFF. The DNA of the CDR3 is TGTGCCAGCAGTCGTACTTTAGCGGGGGGGGCATACAATGAGCAGTTCTTC.

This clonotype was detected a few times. CDR3 protein: CASSQRDGDNYGYTF. CDR3 nucleotide sequence: TGCGCCAGCAGCCAACGGGACGGGGATAACTATGGCTACACCTTC. The chain carries TRBV4-1 and TRBJ1-2; a weak D match, TRBD1 (5 bases). The CDR3 has 15 residues. The V end was cut by 2 bases, the J end by 1 base, with 11 bases between. Germline CDR1 reads MGHRA; CDR2 reads YSYEKL.

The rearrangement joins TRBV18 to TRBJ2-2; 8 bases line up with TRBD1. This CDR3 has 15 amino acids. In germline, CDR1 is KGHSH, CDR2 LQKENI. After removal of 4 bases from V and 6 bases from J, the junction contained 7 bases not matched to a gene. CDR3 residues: CASSLQGQGSGELFF. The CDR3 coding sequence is TGTGCCAGCTCACTACAAGGACAGGGCTCCGGGGAGCTGTTTTTT.

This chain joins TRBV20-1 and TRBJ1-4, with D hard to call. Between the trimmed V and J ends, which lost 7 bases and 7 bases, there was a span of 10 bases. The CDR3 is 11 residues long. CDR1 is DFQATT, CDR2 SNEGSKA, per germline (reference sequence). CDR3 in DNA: TGCAGTGGCACATGGCGTGAAAAACTGTTTTTT. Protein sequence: CSGTWREKLFF.

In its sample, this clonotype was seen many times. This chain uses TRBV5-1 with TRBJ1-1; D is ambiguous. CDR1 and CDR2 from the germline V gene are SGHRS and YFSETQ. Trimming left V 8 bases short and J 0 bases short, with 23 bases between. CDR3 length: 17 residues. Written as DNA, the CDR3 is TGCGCCAGTGGTACTAGGAGTCCAATCGGGATGAACACTGAAGCTTTCTTT. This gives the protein CASGTRSPIGMNTEAFF.

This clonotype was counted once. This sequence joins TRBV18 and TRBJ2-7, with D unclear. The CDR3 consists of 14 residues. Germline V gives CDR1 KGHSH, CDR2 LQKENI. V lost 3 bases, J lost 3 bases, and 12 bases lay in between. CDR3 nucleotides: TGTGCCAGCTCACCTGGGGATGGTGGCTACGAGCAGTACTTC. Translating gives CASSPGDGGYEQYF. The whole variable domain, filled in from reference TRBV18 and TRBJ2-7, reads NAGVMQNPRHLVRRRGQEARLRCSPMKGHSHVYWYRQLPEEGLKFMVYLQKENIIDESGMPKERFSAEFPKEGPSILRIQQVVRGDSAAYFCASSPGDGGYEQYFGPGTRLTVT.

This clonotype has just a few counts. CDR3 DNA: TGTGCCAGCAGCGTGCACAGGGGCGCCGAGCAGTTCTTC. Translated, it gives CASSVHRGAEQFF. V usage is TRBV9 and J usage is TRBJ2-1; TRBD1 agrees at 7 bases. The CDR3 consists of 13 residues. Germline loops: CDR1 SGDLS, CDR2 YYNGEE. Germline trimming cut 2 bases from V and 10 bases from J; bases unmatched to any gene: 6.

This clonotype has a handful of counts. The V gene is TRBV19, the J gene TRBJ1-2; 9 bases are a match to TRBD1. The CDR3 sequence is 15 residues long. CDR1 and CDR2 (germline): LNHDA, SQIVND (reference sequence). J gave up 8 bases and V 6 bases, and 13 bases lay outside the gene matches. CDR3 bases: TGTGCCAGTAGCTTCACCGGACAGGGGACGGGCGGCTACACCTTC. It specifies CASSFTGQGTGGYTF. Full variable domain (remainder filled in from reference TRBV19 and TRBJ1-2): DGGITQSPKYLFRKEGQNVTLSCEQNLNHDAMYWYRQDPGQGLRLIYYSQIVNDFQKGDIAEGYSVSREKKESFPLTVTSAQKNPTAFYLCASSFTGQGTGGYTFGSGTRLTVV.